The clone carrying this T cell receptor beta chain appeared once. A second PCR, run for roughly 7 to 11 cycles, used a sample-barcoded 5' primer plus a J-beta primer mix. TCRdb itself ran the 5' RACE reads through MiXCR, one entry per CDR3 protein. The sample has 500,000 to 550,000 distinct CDR3 sequences; about 25% are singletons. This CDR3 is built from 14 residues. CDR1 and CDR2 from the germline V gene are SGHTA and FQGNSA. V shed 2 bases and J shed 3 bases, with 11 bases lying between them. This sample is part of a study of blood T cells in healthy people across ages. The amount of total RNA extracted per sample was at least 5.5 micrograms. This same sample was also taken into another study, of T cells of mothers and their children.

V usage is TRBV7-2 and J usage is TRBJ2-7; possibly TRBD1 for D (5 bases). Sequencing used blood. The source of this sequence is a boy younger than 18 in good health. The CDR3 region has the DNA TGTGCCAGCAGCTTATTTCCAGGGATCTACGAGCAGTACTTC. Translation gives CASSLFPGIYEQYF.